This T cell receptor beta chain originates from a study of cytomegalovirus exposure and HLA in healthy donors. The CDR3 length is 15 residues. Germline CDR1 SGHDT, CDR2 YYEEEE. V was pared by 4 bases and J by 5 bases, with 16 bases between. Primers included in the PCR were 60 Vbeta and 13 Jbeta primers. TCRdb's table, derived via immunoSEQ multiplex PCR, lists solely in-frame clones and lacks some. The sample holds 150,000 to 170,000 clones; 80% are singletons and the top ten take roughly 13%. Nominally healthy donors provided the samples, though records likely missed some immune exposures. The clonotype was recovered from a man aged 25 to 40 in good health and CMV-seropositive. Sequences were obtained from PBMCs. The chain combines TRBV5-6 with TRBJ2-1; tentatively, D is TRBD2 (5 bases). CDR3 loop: CASSGWREGNNEQFF. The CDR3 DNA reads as TGTGCCAGCAGCGGGTGGCGTGAGGGAAACAATGAGCAGTTCTTC.